Detailed here is one T cell receptor (beta chain). The entry originates in a study of blood T cell repertoires in COVID-19. Study details: Researchers got acute and convalescent COVID-19 samples from the United States, Italy and Spain. Sample material is recorded as cDNA or gDNA derived from T cells, B-cell-depleted T cells, or PBMCs.

The protocol was immunoSEQ multiplex PCR, while the TCRdb copy is restricted to in-frame clones and leaves out a portion. Counted here are about 54,000 clones, more than 75% occurring once; the ten biggest clones make up about 7.8%. This sequence was found in a man in his fifties with active COVID-19. Sequencing used peripheral blood.

Here the CDR3 reads CASRGLAGLRYEQYF. Here the CDR3 DNA reads TGTGCCAGCAGAGGACTAGCGGGACTCCGCTACGAGCAGTACTTC. The gene calls are TRBV6-5 and TRBJ2-7; TRBD2 agrees at 12 bases. J gave up 3 bases and V 6 bases, and 6 bases lay outside the gene matches. This CDR3 is built from 15 residues. Germline V gene data show CDR1 as MNHEY and CDR2 as SVGAGI.